The 23 T cell receptor beta chains reported below all come from one sample, sequenced in a study of blood T cell repertoires in COVID-19 (dated by TCRdb to the early 2020s). The protocol used for the library was the immunoSEQ multiplex PCR assay. TCRdb mirrors the immuneACCESS table, restricted to in-frame sequences. Some clones are absent from its copies; in checked studies, under half trace to an unresolved V gene, and the reason for the others is unknown. The sample table records about 190,000 clones; roughly 84% of these occur just once. Together, the top ten hold 15% to 20% of the sample. Sequencing was performed on peripheral blood. These receptors were obtained from a human donor in a cohort sampled during active COVID-19.

The count of this clone is one. J is TRBJ1-1 and V is TRBV6-5, with 8 bases lining up with TRBD1. This CDR3 is built from 14 residues. The germline V gene has CDR1 MNHEY and CDR2 SVGAGI. Unmatched junction bases numbered 6, after V lost 5 bases and J lost 4 bases. This CDR3 reads CASSLTTGATEAFF. CDR3 nucleotides: TGTGCCAGCAGTCTCACGACAGGGGCCACTGAAGCTTTCTTT.

The genes are TRBV28 and TRBJ1-5; D is unclear. The V gene lost 6 bases and the J gene lost 4 bases, with 10 bases spanning the gap. Germline V gene data show CDR1 as MDHEN and CDR2 as SYDVKM. This CDR3 region has 13 residues. The CDR3 DNA reads TGTGCCAGCAGCAGTACGACTAATCAGCCCCAGCATTTT. It translates to CASSSTTNQPQHF.

The chain has TRBV5-1 and TRBJ1-1; possible D gene TRBD1, 6 bases. This CDR3 has 17 residues. Per germline, CDR1 SGHRS and CDR2 YFSETQ. V was cut by 4 bases and J by 2 bases, with 21 bases left in between. The CDR3 loop is CASSVGGDRNLNTEAFF. CDR3 bases: TGCGCCAGCAGCGTTGGGGGTGACAGGAACCTTAACACTGAAGCTTTCTTT.

This chain joins TRBV7-2 and TRBJ2-1; D possibly corresponds to TRBD1 (5 bases). The CDR3 contains 16 residues. Trimming left V 2 bases short and J 6 bases short, with 17 bases between. Germline CDR1 reads SGHTA; CDR2 reads FQGNSA. CDR3 residues: CASSLRGRQFSNEQFF. The CDR3 DNA is TGTGCCAGCAGCTTAAGGGGAAGACAGTTTAGCAATGAGCAGTTCTTC.

J is TRBJ1-5 and V is TRBV19; no definite D call. V was trimmed by 2 bases and J by 4 bases, leaving 6 bases between them. The V gene's germline CDR1 is LNHDA and CDR2 SQIVND (reference sequence). This CDR3 is built from 13 residues. The CDR3 DNA reads as TGTGCCAGTAGTATATCTCGGAATCAGCCCCAGCATTTT. As protein: CASSISRNQPQHF.

The rearrangement joins TRBV10-3 to TRBJ1-5; the D is unclear. CDR1 and CDR2 from the germline V gene are ENHRY and SYGVKD. V lost 11 bases to trimming and J lost 6 bases, with 17 bases between them. This CDR3 is built from 13 residues. In DNA, the CDR3 is TGTGCCTCCATCGGGGATCGGAGTCAGCCCCAGCATTTT. It specifies CASIGDRSQPQHF.

This clone was seen a single time. Written as DNA, the CDR3 is TGTGCCAGCAGTTGGGAGCTGGCGGAGACCCAGTACTTC. Amino acid sequence: CASSWELAETQYF. The V and J genes are TRBV6-5 and TRBJ2-5, with D possibly TRBD2 on 5 matching bases. Trimming removed 4 bases at V and 5 bases at J, with 11 bases between. The CDR3 covers 13 residues. The germline CDR1 and CDR2 sequences are MNHEY and SVGAGI.

The V call is TRBV21-1, the J call TRBJ2-2; the D call of TRBD2 is as the table states it, not checked on the DNA. TRBV21-1 is noted as a pseudogene. The CDR3 is made up of 17 amino acids. This chain's CDR3 is CASSKGQTSGSTGELFF. For the CDR3, the DNA is TGTGCCAGCAGCAAAGGGCAAACTAGCGGGAGTACCGGGGAGCTGTTTTTT.

This rearrangement joins TRBV6-5 to TRBJ2-5, with D possibly being TRBD1 (5 bases). This CDR3 is 13 amino acids long. CDR1 and CDR2 (germline): MNHEY, SVGAGI. Between the trimmed V and J ends, which lost 11 bases and 1 base, there was a span of 14 bases. The CDR3 DNA reads as TGTGCCGTTCGTTCGCAGGGCCAAGAGACCCAGTACTTC. Amino acids: CAVRSQGQETQYF.

V and J are TRBV2 and TRBJ2-2; D is ambiguous. The V and J ends lost 1 base and 1 base respectively, with 4 bases between them. The length of the CDR3 is 14 residues. Germline assignment: CDR1 SNHLY and CDR2 FYNNEI. Here the CDR3 reads CASSEDWNTGELFF. DNA of the CDR3: TGTGCCAGCAGTGAAGACTGGAACACCGGGGAGCTGTTTTTT. Together with reference TRBV2 and TRBJ2-2, the CDR3 gives the full variable domain: EPEVTQTPSHQVTQMGQEVILRCVPISNHLYFYWYRQILGQKVEFLVSFYNNEISEKSEIFDDQFSVERPDGSNFTLKIRSTKLEDSAMYFCASSEDWNTGELFFGEGSRLTVL.

This chain links TRBV5-1 with TRBJ2-2, with TRBD1 matching over 8 bases. The germline CDR1 and CDR2 sequences are SGHRS and YFSETQ. The junction had 8 bases not matched to a gene; V was cut back by 4 bases and J by 6 bases. The CDR3 has 15 amino acids. CDR3 loop: CASSTLAGGSGELFF. The CDR3 DNA follows: TGCGCCAGCAGCACTCTTGCAGGGGGCTCCGGGGAGCTGTTTTTT.

The chain's CDR3 is CASTGTSGYNEQFF. CDR3 in DNA: TGTGCCAGCACCGGGACTAGCGGATACAATGAGCAGTTCTTC. V and J are TRBV9 and TRBJ2-1, with 11 positions matching TRBD2. The CDR3 has 14 residues. The trim removed 6 bases at V and 4 bases at J, leaving 3 bases unmatched. CDR1 is SGDLS and CDR2 is YYNGEE in the germline V gene.

This clone has a single count. The rearrangement links TRBV27 to TRBJ2-7; a possible D gene is TRBD1 (6 bases). Germline values: CDR1 MNHEY, CDR2 SMNVEV (reference sequence). V lost 6 bases, J lost 2 bases, and 17 bases lay in between. The CDR3 loop spans 15 amino acids. Here the CDR3 DNA reads TGTGCCAGCAGACTTACTAGGGGACAAACCTACGAGCAGTACTTC. Its protein is CASRLTRGQTYEQYF.

The chain joins TRBV27 to TRBJ1-4, with a weak D call TRBD1 (5 bases). CDR1 MNHEY and CDR2 SMNVEV come from the germline V gene (reference sequence). Deletions cut 6 bases from V and 8 bases from J, with 13 bases between. This CDR3 is built from 13 residues. CDR3 protein: CASRGGAGEKLFF. The CDR3 nucleotides are TGTGCCAGCAGGGGAGGGGCTGGAGAAAAACTGTTTTTT.

The V and J genes are TRBV27 and TRBJ2-5, with 8 bases that match TRBD1. CDR3 size: 15 residues. V shed 6 bases, J shed 5 bases, and the junction held 11 bases outside the gene matches. From germline, CDR1 is MNHEY and CDR2 SMNVEV (reference sequence). The CDR3 region is CASSPLRGPRETQYF. The CDR3 bases are TGTGCCAGCAGCCCTCTCAGGGGGCCTCGGGAGACCCAGTACTTC.

CDR3 DNA sequence: TGTGCCAGCAGCGAACGGACAGCCCAGCCCCAGCATTTT. This gives the protein CASSERTAQPQHF. The chain uses TRBV5-5 and TRBJ1-5; tentative D call: TRBD1 (6 bases). Germline V lookup: CDR1 SGHKS, CDR2 YYEKEE (reference sequence). V was clipped by 4 bases and J by 7 bases, with 12 bases between them. The CDR3 contains 13 residues.

A few counts support this clone. The chain links TRBV5-1 to TRBJ2-1; 9 bases agree with TRBD2. CDR1 is SGHRS and CDR2 is YFSETQ in the germline V gene. This CDR3 is built from 12 residues. The junction had 5 bases not matched to a gene; V was cut back by 4 bases and J by 12 bases. The CDR3 sequence is CASSDSGSRQFF. As DNA, the CDR3 is TGCGCCAGCAGCGATAGCGGGAGTCGGCAGTTCTTC.

This rearrangement joins TRBV5-1 to TRBJ2-1; 14 nucleotides agree with TRBD2. V shed 0 bases and J 8 bases; nucleotides not matched to a gene: 7. CDR3 length equals 17 residues. CDR1 and CDR2 (germline): SGHRS, YFSETQ. Here the CDR3 DNA reads TGCGCCAGCAGCTTGGGACTAGCGGGAGGGGGTGTTGATGAGCAGTTCTTC. Translation: CASSLGLAGGGVDEQFF.

This chain uses TRBV5-8 with TRBJ2-4; tentatively, D is TRBD1 (5 bases). The germline V gene encodes CDR1 SGHTS and CDR2 YDEGEE. V was clipped by 3 bases and J by 4 bases, with 23 bases between them. The CDR3 loop spans 18 amino acids. CDR3 nucleotides: TGTGCCAGCAGCTATCAGCGACACGCGCAGGGTGTTAAAAACATTCAGTACTTC. This sequence encodes CASSYQRHAQGVKNIQYF. Using reference TRBV5-8 and TRBJ2-4 for the parts outside the CDR3, the full variable domain is EAGVTQSPTHLIKTRGQQATLRCSPISGHTSVYWYQQALGLGLQFLLWYDEGEERNRGNFPPRFSGRQFPNYSSELNVNALELEDSALYLCASSYQRHAQGVKNIQYFGAGTRLSVL.

The chain links TRBV7-6 to TRBJ2-1; 7 bases match TRBD2. Germline values: CDR1 SGHVS, CDR2 FNYEAQ. V lost 5 bases and J lost 10; bases outside the gene matches: 14. The CDR3 has 15 residues. The CDR3 coding sequence is TGTGCCAGCAGCCCCCTCGGGGCGGGAGAAAAGGAGCAGTTCTTC. Amino acid sequence: CASSPLGAGEKEQFF.

The V gene is TRBV19, the J gene TRBJ2-5; D might be TRBD1 (6 bases). This CDR3 region has 17 residues. CDR1 and CDR2 (germline): LNHDA, SQIVND (reference sequence). Trimming took 6 bases from V and 5 from J, leaving 25 bases between them. The CDR3 protein is CASSKDPGQIGRETQYF. The CDR3 coding sequence is TGTGCCAGTAGCAAGGATCCCGGACAGATCGGTAGGGAGACCCAGTACTTC.

The chain has TRBV4-1 and TRBJ2-2; TRBD1 matches 8 bases. This CDR3 region has 15 residues. Germline V CDR1 and CDR2: MGHRA, YSYEKL. Trimming cost V 1 base and J 8 bases; bases outside gene matches: 6. The CDR3, as DNA: TGCGCCAGCAGCCAAGTATTGCAGGGGGCAGGGGAGCTGTTTTTT. It codes for CASSQVLQGAGELFF.

The chain couples TRBV28 to TRBJ2-1; TRBD2 aligns across 11 bases. Trimming cost V 5 bases and J 9 bases; bases outside gene matches: 9. The germline V gene encodes CDR1 MDHEN and CDR2 SYDVKM. The CDR3 has 15 amino acids. The CDR3 DNA reads TGTGCCAGCAGTCGACTAGCGGGATATCATGGTGAGCAGTTCTTC. It translates to CASSRLAGYHGEQFF.